The 32 T cell receptor beta chains below were found in one sample sequenced in a study of graft-versus-host responses after intestinal transplantation. TCRdb keeps only in-frame clones here, not all; method: immunoSEQ multiplex PCR. The data hold about 97,000 clones, with 90% to 95% observed a single time. These receptors have no known antigen. The sample consisted of unstimulated CD4+ T cells sorted from spleen or lymph node cells, taken before transplant. The receptors were gathered from a human donor who was the organ donor for an intestinal transplant.

This chain connects TRBV30 to TRBJ2-3; D uncertain. The V gene lost 0 bases and the J gene lost 4 bases, with 14 bases spanning the gap. The germline gives CDR1 GTSNPN, CDR2 SVGIG (reference sequence). The CDR3 is 15 residues long. The CDR3 nucleotides read TGTGCCTGGAGTGTACAGTTGTTCTCTTCAGATACGCAGTATTTT. It translates to CAWSVQLFSSDTQYF.

The chain uses TRBV5-1 and TRBJ1-1; TRBD1 is a possible D gene (5 bases). Trimming shortened V by 3 bases and J by 11 bases, and 17 bases separated the two germline ends. The germline CDR1 and CDR2 sequences are SGHRS and YFSETQ. This CDR3 spans 13 amino acids. The CDR3 spells CASSSQRRGGAFF. The CDR3 nucleotides are TGCGCCAGCAGCTCCCAACGTCGGGGGGGTGCTTTCTTT. Full variable domain (missing parts from reference TRBV5-1 and TRBJ1-1): KAGVTQTPRYLIKTRGQQVTLSCSPISGHRSVSWYQQTPGQGLQFLFEYFSETQRNKGNFPGRFSGRQFSNSRSEMNVSTLELGDSALYLCASSSQRRGGAFFGQGTRLTVV.

In DNA, the CDR3 is TGCGCCAGCAGCTTTGGGGCAGGGCCATTGGGAAGCGGGGAGCTGTTTTTT. Translated, it gives CASSFGAGPLGSGELFF. The V and J genes are TRBV5-1 and TRBJ2-2; maybe TRBD1 (5 bases). V dropped 2 bases and J dropped 7 bases, with 21 bases sitting between them. The CDR3 has 17 amino acids. Germline values: CDR1 SGHRS, CDR2 YFSETQ. The complete variable domain, with remaining parts taken from reference TRBV5-1 and TRBJ2-2, reads KAGVTQTPRYLIKTRGQQVTLSCSPISGHRSVSWYQQTPGQGLQFLFEYFSETQRNKGNFPGRFSGRQFSNSRSEMNVSTLELGDSALYLCASSFGAGPLGSGELFFGEGSRLTVL.

The chain uses TRBV4-2 and TRBJ2-1, with 7 bases matching TRBD2. The J segment lost 0 bases and the V segment lost 4 bases, leaving 15 bases of the junction unmatched. The CDR3 is made up of 19 amino acids. Germline CDR1 is LGHNA and CDR2 is YNFKEQ. The CDR3 reads CASSRPQASGRSSYNEQFF. CDR3 DNA: TGTGCCAGCAGCCGACCGCAGGCTAGCGGTAGAAGCTCCTACAATGAGCAGTTCTTC.

The chain couples TRBV29-1 to TRBJ2-1, with D possibly TRBD2 on 6 matching bases. CDR3 length equals 12 residues. With 0 bases removed from V and 14 bases from J, the gap between germline ends came to 14 bases. From germline, CDR1 is SQVTM and CDR2 ANQGSEA. The CDR3 loop reads CSVEDSAGMEFF. CDR3 sequence (DNA): TGCAGCGTTGAAGATTCGGCGGGGATGGAGTTCTTC.

In DNA, the CDR3 is TGTGCCAGCGGGACTAGCGGCAAAGAGACCCAGTACTTC. Its protein product is CASGTSGKETQYF. This chain uses TRBV11-2 with TRBJ2-5, with 11 bases matching TRBD2. The CDR3 sequence is 13 residues long. Germline CDR1 reads SGHAT; CDR2 reads FQNNGV. Trimming took 8 bases from V and 3 from J; bases not matched to a gene: 2.

This clone was seen only a few times. This chain links TRBV5-8 with TRBJ1-5; D gene unclear. Trimming stripped 2 bases from V and 2 bases from J, with 8 bases between. Germline V gene sequence: CDR1 SGHTS, CDR2 YDEGEE. This CDR3 has 14 amino acids. The CDR3 DNA follows: TGTGCCAGCAGCTTCCGAGGCGGCAATCAGCCCCAGCATTTT. It codes for CASSFRGGNQPQHF.

The V call is TRBV18, the J call TRBJ2-5; maybe TRBD1 (5 bases). The closer fit of TRBJ2-7 to the DNA end suggests the J call may be wrong. Germline assignment: CDR1 KGHSH and CDR2 LQKENI. The CDR3 spans 13 residues. The CDR3 DNA follows: TGTGCCAGCTCACTGCAGGGAACCTACGAGCAGTACTTC. Protein: CASSLQGTYEQYF.

The V and J genes are TRBV4-1 and TRBJ1-1; D is uncertain. Germline V gene sequence: CDR1 MGHRA, CDR2 YSYEKL. The CDR3 extends over 14 amino acids. Trimming removed 0 bases from V and 1 base from J, with 6 bases in between. CDR3 bases: TGCGCCAGCAGCCAAGAGTACGGGAACACTGAAGCTTTCTTT. Protein sequence: CASSQEYGNTEAFF.

The chain couples TRBV30 to TRBJ1-1; possible D gene TRBD1, 6 bases. V lost 7 bases to trimming and J lost 0 bases, with 9 bases between them. The CDR3 length is 12 residues. Germline-derived CDR1 and CDR2 are GTSNPN and SVGIG (reference sequence). CDR3 in amino acids: CAFNRVNTEAFF. CDR3 coding DNA: TGTGCCTTCAACAGGGTGAACACTGAAGCTTTCTTT.

The chain employs TRBV27 and TRBJ2-7, with no clear D. The V and J ends lost 3 bases and 2 bases respectively, with 14 bases between them. This CDR3 contains 15 residues. CDR1 MNHEY and CDR2 SMNVEV come from the germline V gene (reference sequence). As DNA, the CDR3 is TGTGCCAGCAGTTTCTCCAGTTCAAGTACCTACGAGCAGTACTTC. Translation gives CASSFSSSSTYEQYF.

The chain uses TRBV9 and TRBJ2-3, with a weak D call TRBD2 (5 bases). This CDR3 comprises 16 residues. The V end was cut by 2 bases, the J end by 0 bases, with 13 bases between. CDR1 and CDR2 from the germline V gene are SGDLS and YYNGEE. The chain's CDR3 is CASSVTSLTSTDTQYF. In nucleotides, the CDR3 is TGTGCCAGCAGCGTTACTAGTTTAACTAGCACAGATACGCAGTATTTT.

The rearrangement links TRBV27 to TRBJ2-4; possibly TRBD1 for D (6 bases). Trimming left V 3 bases short and J 0 bases short, with 9 bases between. Germline V gives CDR1 MNHEY, CDR2 SMNVEV (reference sequence). There are 15 residues in the CDR3. For the CDR3, the DNA is TGTGCCAGCAGTTTGGACAGACTAGCCAAAAACATTCAGTACTTC. Translated, it gives CASSLDRLAKNIQYF.

The genes are TRBV2 and TRBJ1-5; the match to TRBD1 covers 10 bases. This CDR3 has 14 residues. The germline V gene encodes CDR1 SNHLY and CDR2 FYNNEI. The V segment lost 11 bases and the J segment 4 bases; nucleotides outside the gene matches: 8. The CDR3 region is CASSGTGVNQPQHF. The CDR3 region has the DNA TGTGCCTCTTCGGGGACAGGGGTTAATCAGCCCCAGCATTTT.

The gene calls are TRBV9 and TRBJ1-2, with TRBD1 matching 8 bases. J lost 5 bases, V lost 3 bases, and 15 bases had no gene match. The germline CDR1 and CDR2 sequences are SGDLS and YYNGEE. CDR3 length: 17 residues. CDR3 loop: CASSASGTGQGGYGYTF. In DNA form, the CDR3 reads TGTGCCAGCAGCGCTTCCGGGACAGGACAAGGGGGATATGGCTACACCTTC. Full variable domain (missing parts from reference TRBV9 and TRBJ1-2): DSGVTQTPKHLITATGQRVTLRCSPRSGDLSVYWYQQSLDQGLQFLIQYYNGEERAKGNILERFSAQQFPDLHSELNLSSLELGDSALYFCASSASGTGQGGYGYTFGSGTRLTVV.

This chain connects TRBV7-3 to TRBJ2-1; TRBD2 is a possible D gene (7 bases). Deletions cut 0 bases from V and 3 bases from J, with 12 bases between. The CDR3 consists of 16 residues. Germline values: CDR1 SGHTA, CDR2 FQGTGA. The CDR3 DNA follows: TGTGCCAGCAGCTTAACCCGGGGGGCATTCTACAATGAGCAGTTCTTC. Amino acid sequence: CASSLTRGAFYNEQFF.

This chain links TRBV18 with TRBJ1-5; unclear D gene. CDR3 length: 13 amino acids. Germline-derived CDR1 and CDR2 are KGHSH and LQKENI. V was shortened by 4 bases and J by 6 bases, with 10 bases between the two germline ends. In nucleotides, the CDR3 is TGTGCCAGCTCACGAGCGGTCGGTCAGCCCCAGCATTTT. The encoded protein is CASSRAVGQPQHF.

V and J are TRBV27 and TRBJ2-3; tentative D call: TRBD1 (8 bases). In germline, CDR1 is MNHEY, CDR2 SMNVEV (reference sequence). CDR3 length: 15 residues. V shed 1 base and J shed 7 bases, with 15 bases lying between them. CDR3 residues: CASSLYRGREYTQYF. The CDR3 DNA is TGTGCCAGCAGTTTATACAGGGGGAGGGAGTATACGCAGTATTTT.

The chain links TRBV9 to TRBJ2-5; a weak D match, TRBD1 (5 bases). Germline V gene lookup returns CDR1 SGDLS and CDR2 YYNGEE. CDR3 length equals 14 residues. Trimming removed 4 bases from V and 3 bases from J, with 13 bases in between. CDR3 sequence: CASSPWTDKETQYF. The CDR3 DNA sequence: TGTGCCAGCAGCCCCTGGACGGACAAAGAGACCCAGTACTTC.

The chain links TRBV4-1 to TRBJ1-3; 8 positions agree with TRBD1. The CDR3 totals 16 residues. Looked up from germline, CDR1 is MGHRA and CDR2 is YSYEKL. V lost 0 bases and J lost 3; bases outside the gene matches: 4. CDR3 bases: TGCGCCAGCAGCCAAGAAAGCAGGGGGCATGGAAACACCATATATTTT. Its protein product is CASSQESRGHGNTIYF.

V is TRBV23-1 and J is TRBJ1-6, with D tentatively TRBD1 (5 bases). TRBV23-1 is designated an ORF whose function remains uncertain. This CDR3 contains 14 residues. The ends were cut back, 7 bases at V and 3 bases at J, with 10 bases in the middle. The CDR3 DNA reads TGCGCCAGCACAGGACATAACTATAATTCACCCCTCCACTTT. Its protein is CASTGHNYNSPLHF.

This chain uses TRBV4-2 with TRBJ1-1; 9 bases fit TRBD1. Germline CDR1 is LGHNA and CDR2 is YNFKEQ. V trimming: 3 bases; J trimming: 13 bases; junction bases outside the gene matches: 6. CDR3 length: 12 amino acids. The chain's CDR3 is CASSQDRGNGFF. The CDR3 DNA reads TGTGCCAGCAGCCAGGACAGGGGAAATGGTTTCTTT.

CDR3 residues: CASSLAGGNEKLFF. The CDR3 coding sequence is TGTGCCAGCAGCTTAGCGGGGGGAAATGAAAAACTGTTTTTT. The chain links TRBV7-9 to TRBJ1-4, with D tentatively TRBD1 (5 bases). Per the germline V gene, CDR1 is SEHNR and CDR2 is FQNEAQ (reference sequence). V dropped 0 bases and J dropped 5 bases, with 7 bases sitting between them. This CDR3 has 14 residues.

V gene TRBV11-2 combines with J gene TRBJ2-4; D perhaps matches TRBD2 (5 bases). CDR1 and CDR2 (germline): SGHAT, FQNNGV. The CDR3 contains 16 residues. The ends were cut back, 5 bases at V and 0 bases at J, with 14 bases in the middle. The CDR3, as DNA: TGTGCCAGCAGCCCAGACGGGATTCTAGCCAAAAACATTCAGTACTTC. It is translated as CASSPDGILAKNIQYF.

The chain uses TRBV27 and TRBJ1-6, with D uncertain. The CDR3 has 15 amino acids. Germline CDR1 MNHEY, CDR2 SMNVEV (reference sequence). The ends were cut back, 5 bases at V and 10 bases at J, with 18 bases in the middle. In DNA, the CDR3 is TGTGCCAGCAGTCCGCGACAAGGGCGAGGGTCACCCCTCCACTTT. Protein: CASSPRQGRGSPLHF.

The table lists this clone with a count of one. The chain employs TRBV5-5 and TRBJ2-7; 11 bases fit TRBD1. The CDR3 is 15 residues long. V trimming: 3 bases; J trimming: 3 bases; junction bases outside the gene matches: 5. In germline, CDR1 is SGHKS, CDR2 YYEKEE (reference sequence). CDR3: CASSYPGTGGYEQYF. Here the CDR3 DNA reads TGTGCCAGCAGCTATCCCGGGACAGGGGGCTACGAGCAGTACTTC. Using reference TRBV5-5 and TRBJ2-7 for the parts outside the CDR3, the full variable domain is DAGVTQSPTHLIKTRGQQVTLRCSPISGHKSVSWYQQVLGQGPQFIFQYYEKEERGRGNFPDRFSARQFPNYSSELNVNALLLGDSALYLCASSYPGTGGYEQYFGPGTRLTVT.

The J gene is TRBJ1-1, the V gene TRBV7-9, with D possibly TRBD1 on 6 matching bases. CDR1 and CDR2 from the germline V gene are SEHNR and FQNEAQ (reference sequence). The V end lost 3 bases, the J end lost 1 base, and 9 bases lay between the germline ends. CDR3 size: 14 residues. The CDR3 here is CASSLKQGNTEAFF. The CDR3, as DNA: TGTGCCAGCAGCTTGAAACAGGGGAACACTGAAGCTTTCTTT.

V is TRBV29-1 and J is TRBJ1-2; D uncertain. Per germline, CDR1 SQVTM and CDR2 ANQGSEA. There are 12 residues in the CDR3. Trimming shortened V by 4 bases and J by 6 bases, and 12 bases separated the two germline ends. This chain's CDR3 is CSVARGFDGYTF. The CDR3, as DNA: TGCAGCGTTGCTCGGGGTTTCGATGGCTACACCTTC.

About this clone: Other DNA sequences of this sample code for an identical CDR3. This rearrangement joins TRBV5-6 to TRBJ2-7; 8 bases fit TRBD2. This CDR3 contains 15 residues. V shed 2 bases and J 7 bases; nucleotides not matched to a gene: 11. Germline V CDR1 and CDR2: SGHDT, YYEEEE. For the CDR3, the DNA is TGTGCCAGCAGCTTAGTTCCGGGAGGGTTCGTTGAGCAGTACTTC. This translates into CASSLVPGGFVEQYF. Variable domain in full (rest from reference TRBV5-6 and TRBJ2-7): DAGVTQSPTHLIKTRGQQVTLRCSPKSGHDTVSWYQQALGQGPQFIFQYYEEEERQRGNFPDRFSGHQFPNYSSELNVNALLLGDSALYLCASSLVPGGFVEQYFGPGTRLTVT.

The rearrangement uses TRBV4-1 and TRBJ2-3, with 8 bases identical to TRBD2. The trim removed 0 bases at V and 5 bases at J, leaving 1 base unmatched. Germline V gives CDR1 MGHRA, CDR2 YSYEKL. The CDR3 consists of 14 residues. The CDR3 is CASSQDSGKDTQYF. In nucleotides, the CDR3 is TGCGCCAGCAGCCAAGATAGCGGGAAAGATACGCAGTATTTT.

This chain uses TRBV11-2 with TRBJ1-3; possible D gene TRBD1, 5 bases. V shed 4 bases and J shed 0 bases, with 13 bases lying between them. Germline CDR1 reads SGHAT; CDR2 reads FQNNGV. There are 16 residues in the CDR3. For the CDR3, the DNA is TGTGCCAGCAGCTCCTCCAGTAGGGGCTCTGGAAACACCATATATTTT. Translation: CASSSSSRGSGNTIYF.

In this sample, this clone turned up a few times. This chain connects TRBV13 to TRBJ1-1; D is undetermined. The CDR3 has 13 amino acids. With 1 base removed from V and 0 bases from J, the gap between germline ends came to 3 bases. Per germline, CDR1 PRHDT and CDR2 FYEKMQ (reference sequence). The CDR3: CASSLVVNTEAFF. DNA for the CDR3: TGTGCCAGCAGCTTAGTAGTGAACACTGAAGCTTTCTTT.